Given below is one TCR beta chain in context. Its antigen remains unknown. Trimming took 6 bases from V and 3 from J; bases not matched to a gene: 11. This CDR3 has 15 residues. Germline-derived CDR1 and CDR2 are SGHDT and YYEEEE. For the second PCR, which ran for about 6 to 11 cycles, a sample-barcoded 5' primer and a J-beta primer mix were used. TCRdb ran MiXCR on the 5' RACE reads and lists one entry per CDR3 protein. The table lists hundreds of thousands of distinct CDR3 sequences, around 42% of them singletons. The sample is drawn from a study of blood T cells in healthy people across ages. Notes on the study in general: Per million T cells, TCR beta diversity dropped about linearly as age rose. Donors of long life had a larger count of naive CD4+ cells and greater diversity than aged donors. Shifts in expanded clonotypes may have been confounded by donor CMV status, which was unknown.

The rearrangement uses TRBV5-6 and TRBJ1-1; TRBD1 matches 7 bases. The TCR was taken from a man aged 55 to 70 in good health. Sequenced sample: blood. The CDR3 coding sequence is TGTGCCAGCACCCATGACAGGGTATGGTACACTGAAGCTTTCTTT. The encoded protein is CASTHDRVWYTEAFF.